This note documents a single T cell receptor (beta chain) sequence. Profiles of TCR beta VDJ and CDR3 were generated from a genomic DNA template. TCRdb independently ran MiXCR on the reads; one entry per CDR3 protein. The table has more than 150,000 distinct CDR3 sequences, 48% seen once. By flow cytometry, patients selected for sequencing had shown an expansion of CD8+CD57+ cells. These data are taken from a study of CD8+CD57+ T cells in acquired aplastic anemia. Germline V gene lookup returns CDR1 DFQATT and CDR2 SNEGSKA (reference sequence). V was clipped by 6 bases and J by 3 bases; unmatched bases: 11. CDR3 length: 15 residues.

The clonotype originates from a human donor with aplastic anemia. Sequencing input: sorted CD4+, CD8+, or CD8+CD57+ T cells (not recorded which) from PBMCs. The rearrangement links TRBV20-1 to TRBJ1-5; 7 bases line up with TRBD1. In DNA form, the CDR3 reads TGCAGTGCCGAAATCCCACAGGGGAACAATCAGCCCCAGCATTTT. Translation: CSAEIPQGNNQPQHF.